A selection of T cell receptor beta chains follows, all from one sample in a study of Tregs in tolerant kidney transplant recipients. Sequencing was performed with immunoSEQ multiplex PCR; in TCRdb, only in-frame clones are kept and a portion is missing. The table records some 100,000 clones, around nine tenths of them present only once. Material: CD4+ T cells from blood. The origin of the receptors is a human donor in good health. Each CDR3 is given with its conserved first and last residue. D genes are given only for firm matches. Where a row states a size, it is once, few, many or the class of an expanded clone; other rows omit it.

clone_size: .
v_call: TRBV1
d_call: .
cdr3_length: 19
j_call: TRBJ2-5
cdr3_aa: CTSSQDPGTSGGAVWTQYF
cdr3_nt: TGCACCAGCAGCCAAGATCCCGGGACTAGCGGGGGGGCCGTGTGGACCCAGTACTTC

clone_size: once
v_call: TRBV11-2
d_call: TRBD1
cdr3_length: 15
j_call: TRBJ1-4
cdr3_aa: CASSKDRVMDEKLFF
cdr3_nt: TGTGCCAGCAGCAAAGACAGGGTAATGGATGAAAAACTGTTTTTT

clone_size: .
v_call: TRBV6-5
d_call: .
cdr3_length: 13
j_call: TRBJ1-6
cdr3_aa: CASSPRGGRELHF
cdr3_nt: TGTGCCAGCAGTCCCCGCGGGGGGCGCGAACTCCACTTT

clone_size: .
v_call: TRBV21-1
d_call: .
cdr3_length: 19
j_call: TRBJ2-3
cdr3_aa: CASSLKRLAGPISTDTQYF
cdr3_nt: TGTGCCAGCAGCCTCAAACGGCTAGCGGGACCCATTAGCACAGATACGCAGTATTTT

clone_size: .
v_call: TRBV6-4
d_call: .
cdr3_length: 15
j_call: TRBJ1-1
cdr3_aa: CASSGNPGGGSEAFF
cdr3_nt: TGTGCCAGCAGTGGCAACCCTGGGGGCGGGAGTGAAGCTTTCTTT

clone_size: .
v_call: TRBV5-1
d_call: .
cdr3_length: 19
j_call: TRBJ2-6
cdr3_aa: CASSLVQAATFSGANVLTF
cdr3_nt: TGCGCCAGCAGCTTGGTACAGGCCGCGACCTTCTCTGGGGCCAACGTCCTGACTTTC

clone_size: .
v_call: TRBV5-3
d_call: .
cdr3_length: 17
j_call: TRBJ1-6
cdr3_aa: CARSLCCWGCYNSPLHF
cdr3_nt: TGTGCCAGAAGCTTGTGTTGTTGGGGCTGCTATAATTCACCCCTCCACTTT

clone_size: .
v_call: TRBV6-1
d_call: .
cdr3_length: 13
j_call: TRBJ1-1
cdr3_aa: CASVNLQNTEAFF
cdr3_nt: TGTGCCAGCGTAAATCTCCAGAACACTGAAGCTTTCTTT

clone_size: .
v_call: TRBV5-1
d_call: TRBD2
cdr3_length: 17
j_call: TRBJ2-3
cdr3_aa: CASSLTLAGGLSDTQYF
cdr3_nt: TGCGCCAGCAGCTTGACCCTAGCGGGGGGGCTGTCAGATACGCAGTATTTT

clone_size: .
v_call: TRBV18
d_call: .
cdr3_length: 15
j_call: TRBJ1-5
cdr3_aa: CASSSPVRENQPQHF
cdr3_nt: TGTGCCAGCTCGAGCCCTGTAAGGGAAAATCAGCCCCAGCATTTT

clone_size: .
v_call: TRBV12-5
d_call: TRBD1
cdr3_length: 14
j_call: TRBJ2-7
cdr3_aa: CASAMDRGTHEQYF
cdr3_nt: TGTGCTAGTGCCATGGACAGGGGCACCCACGAGCAGTACTTC

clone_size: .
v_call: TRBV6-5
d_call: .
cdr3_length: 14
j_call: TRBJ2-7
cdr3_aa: CASSYSKSGREQYF
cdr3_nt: TGTGCCAGCAGTTACTCGAAATCCGGGCGGGAGCAGTACTTC